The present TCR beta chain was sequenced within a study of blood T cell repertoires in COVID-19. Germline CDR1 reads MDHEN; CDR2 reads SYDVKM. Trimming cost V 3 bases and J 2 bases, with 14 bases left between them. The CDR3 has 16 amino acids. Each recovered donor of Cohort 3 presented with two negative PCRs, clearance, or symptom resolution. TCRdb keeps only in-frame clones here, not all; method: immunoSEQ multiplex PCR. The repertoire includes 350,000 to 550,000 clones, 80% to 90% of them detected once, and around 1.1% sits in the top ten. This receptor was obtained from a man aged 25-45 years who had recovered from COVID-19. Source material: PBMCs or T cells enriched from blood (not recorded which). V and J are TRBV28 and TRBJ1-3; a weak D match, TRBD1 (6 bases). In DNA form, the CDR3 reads TGTGCCAGCAGTTTGGATCTGAAGGGGGCTGGAAACACCATATATTTT. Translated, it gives CASSLDLKGAGNTIYF.